The sample holds one count of the clone carrying this TCR beta chain. This specimen comes from a study of blood T cell repertoires in COVID-19. Study at large: Sources were T cells, B-cell-depleted T cells, or PBMCs; the material itself was cDNA or gDNA.

TCRdb's copy holds only in-frame clones and misses some; the assay was immunoSEQ multiplex PCR. The sample records about 240,000 clones, roughly four fifths being singletons. CDR1 is SGHRS, CDR2 YFSETQ, per germline. This CDR3 spans 15 amino acids. The V and J ends lost 2 bases and 4 bases, in that order; junction bases with no gene match: 8. The genes are TRBV5-1 and TRBJ1-1; 7 positions agree with TRBD1. The sample was peripheral blood. The receptor comes from a man aged 30 to 45 who had recovered from COVID-19. This CDR3 is CASSLGDSSFTEAFF. The CDR3 DNA sequence: TGCGCCAGCAGCTTAGGGGACAGTAGTTTCACTGAAGCTTTCTTT. Complete variable domain (other parts from reference TRBV5-1 and TRBJ1-1): KAGVTQTPRYLIKTRGQQVTLSCSPISGHRSVSWYQQTPGQGLQFLFEYFSETQRNKGNFPGRFSGRQFSNSRSEMNVSTLELGDSALYLCASSLGDSSFTEAFFGQGTRLTVV.